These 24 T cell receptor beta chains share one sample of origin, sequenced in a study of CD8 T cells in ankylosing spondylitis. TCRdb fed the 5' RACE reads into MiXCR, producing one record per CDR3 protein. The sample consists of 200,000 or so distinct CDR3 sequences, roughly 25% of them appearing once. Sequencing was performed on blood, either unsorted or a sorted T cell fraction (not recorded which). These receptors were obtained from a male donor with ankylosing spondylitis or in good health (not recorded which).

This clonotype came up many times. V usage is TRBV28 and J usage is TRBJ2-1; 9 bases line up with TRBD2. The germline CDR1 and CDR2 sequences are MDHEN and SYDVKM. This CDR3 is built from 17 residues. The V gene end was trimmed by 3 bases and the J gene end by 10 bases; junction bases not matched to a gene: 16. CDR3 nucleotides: TGTGCCAGCAGTTTCTGGGACGTAGCGGGAGTTTTTGGAGAGCAGTTCTTC. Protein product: CASSFWDVAGVFGEQFF.

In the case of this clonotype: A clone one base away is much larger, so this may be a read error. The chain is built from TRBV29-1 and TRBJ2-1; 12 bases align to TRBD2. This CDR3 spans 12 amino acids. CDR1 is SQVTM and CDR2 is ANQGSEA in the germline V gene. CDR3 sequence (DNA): TGCAGCGTACGACTAGCGGGAGATGAGCTGTTCTTC. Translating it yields CSVRLAGDELFF.

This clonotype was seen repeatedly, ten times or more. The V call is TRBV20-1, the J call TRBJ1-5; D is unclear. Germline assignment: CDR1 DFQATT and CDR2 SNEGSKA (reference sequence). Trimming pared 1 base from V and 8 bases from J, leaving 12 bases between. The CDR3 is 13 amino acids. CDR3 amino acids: CSARVTIEKPQHF. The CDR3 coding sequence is TGCAGTGCTAGAGTGACAATCGAGAAGCCCCAGCATTTT.

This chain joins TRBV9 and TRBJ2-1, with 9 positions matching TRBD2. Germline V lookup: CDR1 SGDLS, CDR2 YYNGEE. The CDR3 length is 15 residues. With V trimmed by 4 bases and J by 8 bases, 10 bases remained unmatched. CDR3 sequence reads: CASSLQREVVDEQFF. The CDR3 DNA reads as TGTGCCAGCAGCTTACAGCGGGAGGTAGTGGATGAGCAGTTCTTC.

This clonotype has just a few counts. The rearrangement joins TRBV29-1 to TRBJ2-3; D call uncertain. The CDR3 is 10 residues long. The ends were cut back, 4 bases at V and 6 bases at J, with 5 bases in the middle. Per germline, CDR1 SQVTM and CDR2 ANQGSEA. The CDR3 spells CSVAHDTQYF. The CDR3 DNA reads TGCAGCGTTGCGCATGATACGCAGTATTTT.

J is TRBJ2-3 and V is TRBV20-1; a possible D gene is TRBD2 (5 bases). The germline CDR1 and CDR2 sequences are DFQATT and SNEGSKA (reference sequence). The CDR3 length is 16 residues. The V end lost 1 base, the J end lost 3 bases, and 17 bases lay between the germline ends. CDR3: CSARVGGSKMTDTQYF. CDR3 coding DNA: TGCAGTGCTAGAGTAGGAGGATCGAAAATGACAGATACGCAGTATTTT.

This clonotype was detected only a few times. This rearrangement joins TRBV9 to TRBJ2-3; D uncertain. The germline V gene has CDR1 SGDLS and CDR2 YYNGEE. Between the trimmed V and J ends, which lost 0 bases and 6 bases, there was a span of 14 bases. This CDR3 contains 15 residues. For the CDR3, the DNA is TGTGCCAGCAGCGTAGTCCCTAACACCTACGATACGCAGTATTTT. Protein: CASSVVPNTYDTQYF.

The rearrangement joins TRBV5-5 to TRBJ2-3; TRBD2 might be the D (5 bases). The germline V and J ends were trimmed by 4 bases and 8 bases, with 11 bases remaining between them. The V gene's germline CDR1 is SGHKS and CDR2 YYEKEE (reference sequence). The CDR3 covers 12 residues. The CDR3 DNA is TGTGCCAGCAGCCTGGACTTGGTTACGCAGTATTTT. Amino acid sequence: CASSLDLVTQYF.

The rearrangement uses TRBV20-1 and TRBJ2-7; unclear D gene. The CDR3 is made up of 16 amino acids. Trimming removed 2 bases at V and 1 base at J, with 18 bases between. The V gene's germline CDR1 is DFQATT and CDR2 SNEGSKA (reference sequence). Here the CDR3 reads CSARTLTDGSSYEQYF. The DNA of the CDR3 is TGCAGTGCTAGAACTCTAACGGACGGATCTTCCTACGAGCAGTACTTC.

CDR3: CSASQPSPYEQYF. As DNA, the CDR3 is TGCAGTGCTAGTCAGCCTTCGCCCTACGAGCAGTACTTC. The gene calls are TRBV20-1 and TRBJ2-7; D unclear. CDR1 is DFQATT and CDR2 is SNEGSKA in the germline V gene (reference sequence). The CDR3 sequence is 13 residues long. Trimming stripped 3 bases from V and 2 bases from J, with 11 bases between.

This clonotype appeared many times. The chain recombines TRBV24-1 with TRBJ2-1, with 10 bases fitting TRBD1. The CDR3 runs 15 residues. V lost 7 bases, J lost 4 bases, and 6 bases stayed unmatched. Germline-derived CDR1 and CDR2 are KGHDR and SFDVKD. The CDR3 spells CATSPKGQGYNEQFF. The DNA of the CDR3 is TGTGCCACCAGCCCAAAGGGACAGGGGTACAATGAGCAGTTCTTC.

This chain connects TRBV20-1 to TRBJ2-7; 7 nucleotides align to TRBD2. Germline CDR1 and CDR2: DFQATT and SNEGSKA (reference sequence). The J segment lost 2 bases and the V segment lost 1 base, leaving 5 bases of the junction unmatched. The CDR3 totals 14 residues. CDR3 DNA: TGCAGTGCTAGAGCCCCTAGCGGTGCCTACGAGCAGTACTTC. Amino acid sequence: CSARAPSGAYEQYF.

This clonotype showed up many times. The CDR3 bases are TGCGCCAGCAGCCAAGAGGAGGGGGCCCGAAGGTATGAGCAGTTCTTC. Translating gives CASSQEEGARRYEQFF. The chain combines TRBV4-1 with TRBJ2-1, with D possibly being TRBD1 (7 bases). Germline V gene sequence: CDR1 MGHRA, CDR2 YSYEKL. The ends were cut back, 0 bases at V and 8 bases at J, with 17 bases in the middle. The CDR3 sequence is 16 residues long.

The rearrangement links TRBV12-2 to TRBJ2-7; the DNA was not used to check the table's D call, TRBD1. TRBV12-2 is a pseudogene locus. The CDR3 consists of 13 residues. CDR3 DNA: TGTGCAAGTCCCTCAGTCAGGGTATACGAGCAGTACTTC. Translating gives CASPSVRVYEQYF.

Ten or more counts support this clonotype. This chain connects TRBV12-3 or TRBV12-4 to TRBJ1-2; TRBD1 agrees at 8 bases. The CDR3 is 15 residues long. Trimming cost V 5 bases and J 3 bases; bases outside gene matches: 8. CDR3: CASSPRTGFDYGYTF. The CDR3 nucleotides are TGTGCCAGCAGTCCTAGGACAGGGTTCGACTATGGCTACACCTTC.

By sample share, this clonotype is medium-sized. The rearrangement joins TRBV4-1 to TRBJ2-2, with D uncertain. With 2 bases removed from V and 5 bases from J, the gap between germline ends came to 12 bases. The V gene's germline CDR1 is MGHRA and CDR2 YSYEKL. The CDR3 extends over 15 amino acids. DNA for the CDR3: TGCGCCAGCAGCCAACCCTGGGCTGGGACCGGGGAGCTGTTTTTT. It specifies CASSQPWAGTGELFF.

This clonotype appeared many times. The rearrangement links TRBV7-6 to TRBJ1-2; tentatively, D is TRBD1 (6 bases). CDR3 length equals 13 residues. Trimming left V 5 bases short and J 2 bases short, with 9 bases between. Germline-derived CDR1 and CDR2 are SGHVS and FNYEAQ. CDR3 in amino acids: CASSPQGNYGYTF. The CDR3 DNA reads TGTGCCAGCAGCCCGCAGGGGAACTATGGCTACACCTTC.

The CDR3 DNA follows: TGTGCCAGCAGTTTACAGGAGGCCTACGAGCAGTACTTC. This sequence encodes CASSLQEAYEQYF. This rearrangement joins TRBV12-3 or TRBV12-4 to TRBJ2-7, with D maybe TRBD2 (5 bases). V lost 2 bases and J lost 2, with 7 bases in between. The CDR3 totals 13 residues.

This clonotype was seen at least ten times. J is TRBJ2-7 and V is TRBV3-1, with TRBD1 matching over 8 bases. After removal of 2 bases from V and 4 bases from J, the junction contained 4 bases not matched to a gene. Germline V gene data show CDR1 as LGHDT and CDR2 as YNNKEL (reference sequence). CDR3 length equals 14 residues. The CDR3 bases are TGTGCCAGCAGCCAATCGCGACAGGGGTACGAGCAGTACTTC. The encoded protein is CASSQSRQGYEQYF.

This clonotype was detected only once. The CDR3 coding sequence is TGTGCCAGCAGTCGAGGCGAATTACTAGCGGGAGAGTCCTACAATGAGCAGTTCTTC. It is translated as CASSRGELLAGESYNEQFF. The rearrangement links TRBV6-1 to TRBJ2-1, with 11 bases identical to TRBD2. Per germline, CDR1 MNHNS and CDR2 SASEGT. This CDR3 comprises 19 residues. J gave up 1 base and V 5 bases, and 13 bases lay outside the gene matches.

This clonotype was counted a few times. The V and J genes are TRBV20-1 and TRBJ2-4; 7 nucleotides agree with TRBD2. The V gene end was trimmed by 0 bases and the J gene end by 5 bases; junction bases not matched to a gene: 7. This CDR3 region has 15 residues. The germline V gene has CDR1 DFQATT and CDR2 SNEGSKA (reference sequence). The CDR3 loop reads CSAREWGGFQNIQYF. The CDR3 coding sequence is TGCAGTGCTAGAGAATGGGGGGGGTTTCAAAACATTCAGTACTTC.

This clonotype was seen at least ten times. The CDR3 region is CASSVDGEQFF. The CDR3 DNA reads as TGTGCCAGCAGCGTAGACGGTGAGCAGTTCTTC. The J gene is TRBJ2-1, the V gene TRBV9; unclear D gene. The germline V gene has CDR1 SGDLS and CDR2 YYNGEE. Deletions cut 0 bases from V and 9 bases from J, with 4 bases between. The CDR3 spans 11 residues.

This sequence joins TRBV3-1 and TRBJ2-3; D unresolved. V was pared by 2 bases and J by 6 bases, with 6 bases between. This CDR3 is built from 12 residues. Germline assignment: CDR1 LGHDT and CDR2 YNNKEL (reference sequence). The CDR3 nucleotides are TGTGCCAGCAGCCAATTCACTGATACGCAGTATTTT. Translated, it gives CASSQFTDTQYF.

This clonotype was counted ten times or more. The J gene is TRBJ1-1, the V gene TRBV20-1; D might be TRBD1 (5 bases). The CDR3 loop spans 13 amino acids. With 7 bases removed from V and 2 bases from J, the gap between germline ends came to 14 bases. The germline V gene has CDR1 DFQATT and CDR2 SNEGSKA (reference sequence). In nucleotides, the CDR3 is TGCAGTGTTTTCGGGGGGAAAAACACTGAAGCTTTCTTT. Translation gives CSVFGGKNTEAFF.